The 18 T cell receptor beta chains below were found in one sample sequenced in a study of CD8+CD57+ T cells in acquired aplastic anemia. CDR3 and TCR beta VDJ profiling relied on genomic DNA as the template. TCRdb re-analysed the reads in MiXCR, keeping a single row per CDR3 protein. The data hold about 110,000 distinct CDR3 sequences, with under 60% observed a single time. What was sequenced was sorted CD4+, CD8+, or CD8+CD57+ T cells (not recorded which) from PBMCs. The receptors were sampled from a human donor in good health, serving as a control.

This clonotype has more than one count but fewer than ten. The junction shows a germline mismatch at one end, possibly a read error. The rearrangement joins TRBV7-3 to TRBJ1-1; 7 bases fit TRBD1. The CDR3 has 14 amino acids. Germline CDR1 SGHTA, CDR2 FQGTGA. CDR3 sequence reads: CASSLNRPQGPTYF. The CDR3 nucleotides read TGTGCCAGCAGCTTAAATCGTCCACAGGGGCCGACGTACTTT.

This clonotype was picked up a small number of times. The J gene is TRBJ2-7, the V gene TRBV5-5; 9 bases map to TRBD1. Germline trimming cut 4 bases from V and 4 bases from J; bases unmatched to any gene: 6. Germline loops: CDR1 SGHKS, CDR2 YYEKEE (reference sequence). This CDR3 is 14 amino acids long. CDR3 sequence: CASSPGQGWYEQYF. The CDR3 region has the DNA TGTGCCAGCAGCCCTGGACAGGGGTGGTACGAGCAGTACTTC.

The CDR3 region is CSVSSGMNTEAFF. The CDR3, as DNA: TGCAGCGTTTCTTCGGGGATGAACACTGAAGCTTTCTTT. The chain carries TRBV29-1 and TRBJ1-1; D not resolved. Germline assignment: CDR1 SQVTM and CDR2 ANQGSEA. CDR3 length: 13 residues. Between the trimmed V and J ends, which lost 5 bases and 0 bases, there was a span of 10 bases.

The table lists this clonotype with many counts. The chain combines TRBV15 with TRBJ2-7; either TRBD1 or TRBD2 may supply D (5 bases each). CDR1 is LNHNV, CDR2 YYDKDF, per germline (reference sequence). Trimming shortened V by 6 bases and J by 0 bases, and 12 bases separated the two germline ends. The CDR3 extends over 14 amino acids. CDR3 coding DNA: TGTGCCACCAGGCATCTGGGGGACTCCTACGAGCAGTACTTC. Its translation is CATRHLGDSYEQYF.

The V call is TRBV29-1, the J call TRBJ1-2; 10 bases map to TRBD1. The CDR3 has 13 residues. Germline CDR1 reads SQVTM; CDR2 reads ANQGSEA. J gave up 8 bases and V 3 bases, and 6 bases lay outside the gene matches. The chain's CDR3 is CSVEGTGVEGYTF. CDR3 nucleotides: TGCAGCGTTGAGGGGACAGGGGTGGAAGGCTACACCTTC.

The chain uses TRBV7-2 and TRBJ1-6; 9 nucleotides align to TRBD1. The junction had 11 bases not matched to a gene; V was cut back by 1 base and J by 4 bases. The CDR3 length is 19 residues. From germline, CDR1 is SGHTA and CDR2 FQGNSA. The CDR3: CASSLVPKWTGEYNSPLHF. For the CDR3, the DNA is TGTGCCAGCAGCTTAGTGCCCAAATGGACAGGGGAGTATAATTCACCCCTCCACTTT. Full variable domain (outside the CDR3, taken from reference TRBV7-2 and TRBJ1-6): GAGVSQSPSNKVTEKGKDVELRCDPISGHTALYWYRQSLGQGLEFLIYFQGNSAPDKSGLPSDRFSAERTGGSVSTLTIQRTQQEDSAVYLCASSLVPKWTGEYNSPLHFGNGTRLTVT.

This clonotype was detected a few times. V and J are TRBV29-1 and TRBJ2-7; 7 bases align to TRBD1. The trim removed 6 bases at V and 7 bases at J, leaving 9 bases unmatched. The CDR3 contains 12 residues. Germline-derived CDR1 and CDR2 are SQVTM and ANQGSEA. Here the CDR3 reads CSVGRDRDEQYF. In nucleotides, the CDR3 is TGCAGCGTGGGCCGGGACAGAGATGAGCAGTACTTC.

This chain connects TRBV10-3 to TRBJ1-6; 8 bases line up with TRBD1. Per germline, CDR1 ENHRY and CDR2 SYGVKD. The trim removed 5 bases at V and 9 bases at J, leaving 9 bases unmatched. The CDR3 is 15 amino acids. CDR3 protein: CAISPGTGVFSPLHF. The CDR3 bases are TGTGCCATCAGTCCAGGGACAGGAGTATTTTCACCCCTCCACTTT.

A remark on this clonotype: A much larger clone sits a single nucleotide away, making a read error possible. The chain employs TRBV19 and TRBJ2-1; D is undetermined. This CDR3 is 15 amino acids long. With 5 bases removed from V and 2 bases from J, the gap between germline ends came to 13 bases. Germline V gene data show CDR1 as LNHDA and CDR2 as SQIVND (reference sequence). The CDR3 sequence: CASSAPTHPYNEQFF. The CDR3 DNA sequence: TGTGCCAGTAGTGCTCCAACCCACCCCTACAATGAGCAGTTCTTC.

This clonotype has ten or more counts. This chain uses TRBV5-6 with TRBJ1-1; TRBD1 matches 7 bases. Germline trimming cut 2 bases from V and 3 bases from J; bases unmatched to any gene: 1. This CDR3 has 13 residues. CDR1 SGHDT and CDR2 YYEEEE come from the germline V gene. The chain's CDR3 is CASSFQGDTEAFF. CDR3 in DNA: TGTGCCAGCAGCTTTCAGGGGGACACTGAAGCTTTCTTT. Drawing the rest from reference TRBV5-6 and TRBJ1-1, the complete variable domain is DAGVTQSPTHLIKTRGQQVTLRCSPKSGHDTVSWYQQALGQGPQFIFQYYEEEERQRGNFPDRFSGHQFPNYSSELNVNALLLGDSALYLCASSFQGDTEAFFGQGTRLTVV.

V usage is TRBV2 and J usage is TRBJ1-2; 7 bases align to TRBD1. CDR1 is SNHLY and CDR2 is FYNNEI in the germline V gene. Losses at the gene ends were 3 bases for V and 2 bases for J; bases not matched to a gene: 3. The CDR3 totals 14 residues. The CDR3 DNA sequence: TGTGCCAGCAGTGATGGGACAGCAAACTATGGCTACACCTTC. Its translation: CASSDGTANYGYTF.

Points on this clonotype: At one of its ends the junction is not consistent with the germline gene, which may arise from a read error. The chain links TRBV30 to TRBJ1-1; D gene uncertain. CDR3 length: 13 residues. Germline CDR1 is GTSNPN and CDR2 is SVGIG (reference sequence). For the CDR3, the DNA is TGTGCCTGGAGTCCAGGAATGAACACTGAAGCTTCCTTT. It encodes CAWSPGMNTEASF. Full variable domain (rest looked up from reference TRBV30 and TRBJ1-1): SQTIHQWPATLVQPVGSPLSLECTVEGTSNPNLYWYRQAAGRGLQLLFYSVGIGQISSEVPQNLSASRPQDRQFILSSKKLLLSDSGFYLCAWSPGMNTEASFGQGTRLTVV.

With regard to this clonotype: This may arise from a read error, as a much more abundant clone is one base away. The rearrangement links TRBV27 to TRBJ1-5, with D tentatively TRBD1 (5 bases). Per the germline V gene, CDR1 is MNHEY and CDR2 is SMNVEV (reference sequence). The CDR3 has 17 residues. The germline V and J ends were trimmed by 4 bases and 0 bases, with 16 bases remaining between them. The CDR3 sequence is CASSSVYGRVSNQPQHF. CDR3 nucleotides: TGTGCCAGCAGTTCAGTGTACGGCAGGGTTAGCAATCAGCCCCAGCATTTT.

The rearrangement links TRBV20-1 to TRBJ2-1; D gene uncertain. Judging by the DNA end, TRBJ2-7 fits better; the J call may be wrong. CDR1 DFQATT and CDR2 SNEGSKA come from the germline V gene (reference sequence). The CDR3 covers 12 residues. CDR3 region: CSASANSYEQYF. CDR3 nucleotide sequence: TGCAGTGCTAGCGCGAACTCCTACGAGCAGTACTTC.

This clonotype is a singleton in its sample. The chain combines TRBV30 with TRBJ1-3; no definite D call. This CDR3 has 13 amino acids. Germline CDR1 GTSNPN, CDR2 SVGIG (reference sequence). The V end was cut by 1 base, the J end by 7 bases, with 11 bases between. The CDR3 nucleotides are TGTGCCTGGAGTGCCCTGGGAGGGAACACCATATATTTT. It specifies CAWSALGGNTIYF.

In its sample, this clonotype was seen a few times. The V call is TRBV10-3, the J call TRBJ1-2; D is perhaps TRBD1 (5 bases). Trimming took off 5 bases at V and 6 bases at J, with 13 bases between the two ends. The germline gives CDR1 ENHRY, CDR2 SYGVKD. This CDR3 contains 13 residues. CDR3 residues: CAISRRDVHGYTF. CDR3 nucleotides: TGTGCCATCAGTAGACGGGACGTACATGGCTACACCTTC.

This clonotype has at least ten counts. The chain combines TRBV6-5 with TRBJ2-5; 8 nucleotides match TRBD1. In germline, CDR1 is MNHEY, CDR2 SVGAGI. The CDR3 totals 14 residues. The V gene end was trimmed by 8 bases and the J gene end by 2 bases; junction bases not matched to a gene: 7. CDR3: CASGQRDRQETQYF. In nucleotides, the CDR3 is TGTGCCAGCGGCCAACGGGACAGGCAAGAGACCCAGTACTTC.

The chain carries TRBV9 and TRBJ1-6, with 8 bases lining up with TRBD1. From germline, CDR1 is SGDLS and CDR2 YYNGEE. The CDR3 has 14 residues. After removal of 4 bases from V and 10 bases from J, the junction contained 7 bases not matched to a gene. Here the CDR3 DNA reads TGTGCCAGCAGCCCCGGACAGGGCGGCTCACCCCTCCACTTT. Protein product: CASSPGQGGSPLHF.